This TCR gamma chain is from a study of gammadelta T cells in human blood. This clone is classed as hyperexpanded. As yet, its antigen is unknown. V lost 3 bases and J lost 1; bases outside the gene matches: 6. Germline V gene lookup returns CDR1 GITISATS and CDR2 ISYDGTV (reference sequence). CDR3 length equals 14 residues. Findings and caveats of the study: Microbial exposure appeared to drive polyclonal γδ T cell expansion after birth.

TCRdb re-called the RT-PCR reads via CATT. The sample has fewer than 200 gamma-chain clones, 35% to 40% seen once; the top ten hold over 60%. The chain is built from TRGV9 and TRGJ1 or TRGJ2. The sample consisted of Vgamma9Vdelta2 gamma-delta T cells from cord blood. This receptor was taken from a newborn. The CDR3 reads CALWETPNYYKKLF. The CDR3 DNA reads TGTGCCTTGTGGGAGACTCCTAATTATTATAAGAAACTCTTT.